This TCR beta chain emerged from a study of preoperative IRX-2 immunotherapy in early breast cancer. Profiling relied on immunoSEQ multiplex PCR, and the TCRdb table lists in-frame clones only, not all of them. The table has approximately 96,000 clones, approximately 90% seen once; the top ten hold about 2%. Treatment given: preoperative locoregional IRX-2 cytokine immunotherapy. Patients received preoperative, locoregional IRX-2 cytokine immunotherapy in a phase Ib study. The TCR originated in a human donor with breast cancer. This specimen consisted of tumor tissue, obtained after IRX-2 immunotherapy.

CDR3 sequence (DNA): TGTGCCAGCAGTTTATCGGGGGGTGAGACCCAGTACTTC. It yields the protein CASSLSGGETQYF. The chain joins TRBV28 to TRBJ2-5, with 7 bases that match TRBD2. Germline V gene sequence: CDR1 MDHEN, CDR2 SYDVKM. Trimming cost V 1 base and J 5 bases; bases outside gene matches: 1. There are 13 residues in the CDR3.